This TCR beta chain is drawn from a study of T cell responses to AZD1222 COVID-19 vaccine. Study-wide results and caveats: Researchers report vaccine-associated CD4 TCRs spanning spike, with dominance at 160-218 and 743-854.

Assay used: immunoSEQ multiplex PCR; TCRdb lists only in-frame clones, some missing. The sample lists some 120,000 clones, 91% occurring once. As for this clone: Its antigen is still unknown.

Germline CDR1 and CDR2: MNHEY and SVGAGI. The CDR3 has 15 residues. Trimming shortened V by 8 bases and J by 6 bases, and 23 bases separated the two germline ends. The rearrangement uses TRBV6-5 and TRBJ2-7; no clear D. This sequence was found in an adult in good health. The source material was peripheral blood, sampled on day 0 of AZD1222 vaccination. CDR3 amino acids: CASSFGTTSRGEQYF. The CDR3 bases are TGTGCCAGCTCCTTTGGCACGACCTCCCGAGGCGAGCAGTACTTC.